This T cell receptor beta chain was sequenced in a study of beta chain features in type 1 diabetes. Study-level results: Equally in patients and controls, PCR might preferentially amplify shorter templates. Moderate yet significant TCRB CDR3 shortening was seen in Type 1 diabetes patients in all four CD4+ subsets. For cells with high TCR expression, cDNA sequencing could yield over-representation.

Expressed TCRB transcripts were sequenced after all isolated RNA was converted to cDNA. Some clones are missing from TCRdb's copy, which holds only in-frame ones; the method was immunoSEQ multiplex PCR. The sample holds over 40,000 clones; 66% are singletons and the top ten take about 2%. The authors took one heparinised blood draw, averaging about 120 mL, from each donor. It was via CD45RO/CCR7/CD25/CD127/CD95/CD27 that CD4+ naive, central memory, regulatory and stem cell-like memory cells were sorted. Germline V lookup: CDR1 SEHNR, CDR2 FQNEAQ (reference sequence). There are 14 residues in the CDR3. V shed 4 bases and J shed 2 bases, with 8 bases lying between them. As concerns this clone: The antigen remains undetermined.

The chain has TRBV7-9 and TRBJ2-2; D gene uncertain. The sequencing sample was made of Tregs from blood. The TCR originated in a young woman with type 1 diabetes. CDR3 sequence reads: CASSYSYNTGELFF. Written as DNA, the CDR3 is TGTGCCAGCAGCTATAGCTATAACACCGGGGAGCTGTTTTTT.